This entry describes one T cell receptor beta chain. What it binds is unknown. The data are from a study of T cells in Graves' hyperthyroidism and ophthalmopathy. Study outcomes and limitations: Ophthalmopathy, which appeared later, was predicted by the model a median roughly 6.6 months before onset. Clonotypes that were expanded in thyroid above 0.001 mostly appeared in blood too.

Trimming removed 3 bases at V and 2 bases at J, with 14 bases between. The CDR3 is 15 amino acids. Germline CDR1 ENHRY, CDR2 SYGVKD. Using RNA transcripts as the source, TCR beta CDR3 regions were amplified. HTBI primers drove first-round RT-PCR of the TCR CDR3. A single record per CDR3 protein comes from TCRdb applying MiXCR to the multiplex PCR reads. This table has 550,000 to 800,000 distinct CDR3 sequences, roughly 17% appearing once. The PBMCs had their origin in approximately 10 ml of fresh peripheral blood. The chain carries TRBV10-3 and TRBJ2-7, with D possibly matching TRBD1 (6 bases). This clonotype was sampled from a man aged 18 to 29 with Graves' hyperthyroidism. Sequenced sample: blood. The CDR3 DNA reads as TGTGCCATCAGTGATTACGACAGGCGACCCTACGAGCAGTACTTC. This encodes CAISDYDRRPYEQYF.